This is a list of T cell receptor beta chains from one sample in a study of cytomegalovirus exposure and HLA in healthy donors. Produced via immunoSEQ multiplex PCR; TCRdb's table is partial and in-frame only. Of 100,000 or so clones in the sample, around 83% were seen once. The sample consisted of PBMCs. Receptors originate from a woman under 30 in good health and CMV-seropositive. Each CDR3 is given with its conserved first and last residue. Fields, in order: D gene, J gene, V gene, clone size, CDR3 protein, CDR3 DNA. A D gene is named only where the DNA matches it firmly. Expanded clones get a size class; other rows say once, few or many, or leave the size out.

D gene: NA
J gene: TRBJ1-2
V gene: TRBV6-5
clone size: NA
CDR3 protein: CASSYSSASPGGGYTF
CDR3 DNA: TGTGCCAGCAGTTACTCGAGTGCCAGCCCCGGAGGCGGCTACACCTTC

D gene: TRBD1
J gene: TRBJ1-1
V gene: TRBV2
clone size: NA
CDR3 protein: CASSESRDRNTNTEAFF
CDR3 DNA: TGTGCCAGCAGTGAATCGCGGGACAGGAATACGAACACTGAAGCTTTCTTT

D gene: NA
J gene: TRBJ1-6
V gene: TRBV27
clone size: NA
CDR3 protein: CASSFRGMGSPLHF
CDR3 DNA: TGTGCCAGCAGTTTCAGAGGGATGGGTTCACCCCTCCACTTT

D gene: NA
J gene: TRBJ1-3
V gene: TRBV5-1
clone size: once
CDR3 protein: CASSLDLRGWSENTIYF
CDR3 DNA: TGCGCCAGCAGCTTGGATCTCAGGGGATGGTCGGAAAACACCATATATTTT

D gene: NA
J gene: TRBJ1-1
V gene: TRBV2
clone size: NA
CDR3 protein: CASSEPTVGIRAFF
CDR3 DNA: TGTGCCAGCAGTGAGCCCACAGTTGGAATTAGGGCTTTCTTT

D gene: NA
J gene: TRBJ1-5
V gene: TRBV5-4
clone size: few
CDR3 protein: CASSIDSSNQPQHF
CDR3 DNA: TGTGCCAGCAGCATAGACAGTAGCAATCAGCCCCAGCATTTT

D gene: NA
J gene: TRBJ1-1
V gene: TRBV27
clone size: few
CDR3 protein: CASSPNTWAGGENTEAFF
CDR3 DNA: TGTGCCAGCAGTCCCAACACGTGGGCGGGAGGAGAAAACACTGAAGCTTTCTTT

D gene: NA
J gene: TRBJ1-2
V gene: TRBV6-1
clone size: NA
CDR3 protein: CASSDPLQASYDGYTF
CDR3 DNA: TGTGCCAGCAGTGATCCCCTACAGGCCTCTTACGATGGCTACACCTTC

D gene: NA
J gene: TRBJ2-2
V gene: TRBV4-2
clone size: NA
CDR3 protein: CASSQDPGGPTGELFF
CDR3 DNA: TGTGCCAGCAGCCAAGATCCCGGGGGGCCCACCGGGGAGCTGTTTTTT

D gene: TRBD1
J gene: TRBJ1-1
V gene: TRBV30
clone size: NA
CDR3 protein: CAWTGQVNTEAFF
CDR3 DNA: TGTGCCTGGACGGGACAGGTGAACACTGAAGCTTTCTTT

D gene: NA
J gene: TRBJ2-3
V gene: TRBV7-3
clone size: NA
CDR3 protein: CASSQGVSAGRTDTQYF
CDR3 DNA: TGTGCCAGCAGCCAGGGGGTGTCGGCGGGGCGGACAGATACGCAGTATTTT

D gene: NA
J gene: TRBJ2-1
V gene: TRBV20-1
clone size: once
CDR3 protein: CSAKRRNEQFF
CDR3 DNA: TGCAGTGCAAAGCGAAGGAATGAGCAGTTCTTC

D gene: NA
J gene: TRBJ2-7
V gene: TRBV10-1
clone size: few
CDR3 protein: CASSESRQTIYYEQYF
CDR3 DNA: TGCGCCAGCAGTGAGTCGCGGCAGACTATATACTACGAGCAGTACTTC

D gene: TRBD1
J gene: TRBJ2-7
V gene: TRBV11-3
clone size: NA
CDR3 protein: CASSGGDRVYEQYF
CDR3 DNA: TGTGCCAGCAGCGGGGGGGACAGGGTCTACGAGCAGTACTTC

D gene: TRBD1
J gene: TRBJ1-5
V gene: TRBV28
clone size: NA
CDR3 protein: CASRQGYGQPQHF
CDR3 DNA: TGTGCCAGCAGACAGGGGTATGGGCAGCCCCAGCATTTT

D gene: NA
J gene: TRBJ2-2
V gene: TRBV11-3
clone size: NA
CDR3 protein: CASSLSGSNTGELFF
CDR3 DNA: TGTGCCAGCAGCTTAAGCGGGTCGAACACCGGGGAGCTGTTTTTT